Below are 10 T cell receptor beta chains sequenced from a single sample in a study of T-cell reconstitution after alpha-beta-depleted transplantation in children. Preparation of the TCRbeta library was carried out with unique molecular identifiers. TCRdb ran MiXCR on the PCR reads and lists one entry per CDR3 protein. This sample has hundreds of thousands of distinct CDR3 sequences, with roughly 13% found just once. The input for sequencing was PBMCs, mostly from graft donor cells, taken 360 days after TCRalphabeta/CD19-depleted stem cell transplant. The source of these receptors is a male patient aged 10-17 years who had a stem cell transplant for acute myeloid leukemia, so the T cells may come from the graft donor.

The chain links TRBV6-5 to TRBJ1-1, with D maybe TRBD1 (6 bases). CDR1 is MNHEY, CDR2 SVGAGI, per germline. V lost 0 bases and J lost 3, with 23 bases in between. The CDR3 has 19 amino acids. The CDR3 region has the DNA TGTGCCAGCAGTTACTCGTTTGAAGCCACAGGGCCCGCTCACACTGAAGCTTTCTTT. Protein sequence: CASSYSFEATGPAHTEAFF.

This chain joins TRBV5-1 and TRBJ2-3, with D tentatively TRBD2 (5 bases). CDR1 is SGHRS and CDR2 is YFSETQ in the germline V gene. V was shortened by 2 bases and J by 4 bases, with 14 bases between the two germline ends. CDR3 length: 15 amino acids. CDR3 amino acids: CASSFAYGKADTQYF. CDR3 nucleotide sequence: TGCGCCAGCAGCTTCGCCTACGGGAAAGCAGATACGCAGTATTTT.

This clonotype occurred a few times. This chain uses TRBV29-1 with TRBJ2-1, with 7 positions matching TRBD1. The junction had 8 bases not matched to a gene; V was cut back by 6 bases and J by 0 bases. CDR3 length equals 15 residues. Germline-derived CDR1 and CDR2 are SQVTM and ANQGSEA. CDR3 region: CSVTKTGSSYNEQFF. CDR3 DNA: TGCAGCGTGACCAAGACAGGGAGCTCCTACAATGAGCAGTTCTTC.

This clonotype was counted a few times. The chain has TRBV29-1 and TRBJ2-3, with D unresolved. The ends were cut back, 1 base at V and 3 bases at J, with 8 bases in the middle. Germline V gene sequence: CDR1 SQVTM, CDR2 ANQGSEA. This CDR3 is built from 13 residues. The CDR3 bases are TGCAGCGTTGAAGGGATCCTGACAGATACGCAGTATTTT. Residues: CSVEGILTDTQYF.

This clonotype was detected ten times or more. The chain links TRBV28 to TRBJ2-4; D not certain. Germline CDR1 reads MDHEN; CDR2 reads SYDVKM. The CDR3 is 16 amino acids. V was clipped by 1 base and J by 0 bases, with 10 bases between them. CDR3 sequence reads: CASSLLGALAKNIQYF. The CDR3 nucleotides are TGTGCCAGCAGTTTATTAGGAGCCTTAGCCAAAAACATTCAGTACTTC.

The chain employs TRBV12-3 or TRBV12-4 and TRBJ2-1; 15 positions match TRBD2. The CDR3 is 15 amino acids. With V trimmed by 6 bases and J by 10 bases, 7 bases remained unmatched. The CDR3 DNA follows: TGTGCCAGCAGGAAGGGACTAGCGGGAGGCGGCGAGCAGTTCTTC. Amino acids: CASRKGLAGGGEQFF.

This clonotype has only a few counts. The chain uses TRBV28 and TRBJ2-3, with 7 bases matching TRBD2. This CDR3 spans 13 amino acids. J gave up 9 bases and V 3 bases, and 6 bases lay outside the gene matches. Germline lookup yields CDR1 MDHEN and CDR2 SYDVKM. The CDR3 coding sequence is TGTGCCAGCAGTTTTTTTTTGCGGGAGACGCAGTATTTT. Amino acids: CASSFFLRETQYF.

This clonotype appeared many times. The chain is built from TRBV4-3 and TRBJ2-1; no definite D call. V shed 0 bases and J shed 7 bases, with 10 bases lying between them. The CDR3 loop spans 14 amino acids. The germline gives CDR1 LGHNA, CDR2 YSLEER. This CDR3 reads CASSQDVRWNEQFF. The CDR3 region has the DNA TGCGCCAGCAGCCAAGATGTTCGGTGGAATGAGCAGTTCTTC.

The V call is TRBV5-5, the J call TRBJ1-4, with TRBD1 matching 7 bases. CDR3 length: 14 amino acids. Per the germline V gene, CDR1 is SGHKS and CDR2 is YYEKEE (reference sequence). Trimming cost V 7 bases and J 1 base; bases outside gene matches: 4. CDR3 DNA: TGTGCCAGCCAGGGGGGGATAACTAATGAAAAACTGTTTTTT. Its protein product is CASQGGITNEKLFF. The full variable domain, rest sourced from reference TRBV5-5 and TRBJ1-4, is DAGVTQSPTHLIKTRGQQVTLRCSPISGHKSVSWYQQVLGQGPQFIFQYYEKEERGRGNFPDRFSARQFPNYSSELNVNALLLGDSALYLCASQGGITNEKLFFGSGTQLSVL.

This rearrangement joins TRBV20-1 to TRBJ2-5; D remains unclear. The CDR3 has 12 amino acids. Trimming cost V 3 bases and J 1 base, with 6 bases left between them. CDR1 and CDR2 (germline): DFQATT, SNEGSKA (reference sequence). The CDR3 loop is CSASALQETQYF. CDR3 nucleotides: TGCAGTGCTAGTGCCCTCCAAGAGACCCAGTACTTC.